This TCR beta chain stems from a study of blood T cell repertoires in COVID-19. Study in general: Whether acute or convalescent, the COVID-19 samples came from the United States, Italy and Spain.

Germline CDR1 is MNHEY and CDR2 is SMNVEV (reference sequence). CDR3 length: 15 amino acids. Trimming shortened V by 4 bases and J by 5 bases, and 17 bases separated the two germline ends. The protocol was immunoSEQ multiplex PCR, while the TCRdb copy is restricted to in-frame clones and leaves out a portion. This table has about 290,000 clones, around four fifths appearing once. The chain combines TRBV27 with TRBJ1-1; maybe TRBD1 (6 bases). What was sequenced was peripheral blood. This sequence originates from a woman aged 45-60 years with active or convalescent COVID-19. The CDR3 nucleotides are TGTGCCAGCAGTTCCCAGGGGCGTCCCTCAACTGAAGCTTTCTTT. It specifies CASSSQGRPSTEAFF.